The rows below give T cell receptor beta chains drawn from one sample of a study of cytomegalovirus exposure and HLA in healthy donors. Repertoires were generated with immunoSEQ multiplex PCR, while TCRdb's copy carries only in-frame clones and drops some. The sample gives about 69,000 clones, roughly 68% of which show up once; over 8.5% is in the top ten. Sequenced sample: PBMCs. The receptors were sampled from a woman aged 60-75 years in good health and CMV-seropositive. CDR3s include the opening cysteine and the closing phenylalanine or tryptophan. D genes are given only for firm matches. Some rows mark clone size as missing; the rest say once, few, many or name a class of expanded clone.

d_gene	abundance	v_gene	j_gene	CDR3aa	CDR3nt
.	.	TRBV19	TRBJ1-5	CASSHGARRGQPQHF	TGTGCCAGTAGCCATGGGGCCAGGAGAGGCCAGCCCCAGCATTTT
.	.	TRBV5-1	TRBJ1-2	CASSPDINYGYTF	TGCGCCAGCAGCCCGGACATTAACTATGGCTACACCTTC
TRBD1	.	TRBV7-2	TRBJ1-2	CASSLDSGTGGGGYTF	TGTGCCAGCAGCTTAGACTCCGGGACAGGGGGAGGGGGCTACACCTTC
TRBD1	once	TRBV19	TRBJ1-5	CASSKGQDFSAQHF	TGTGCCAGTAGTAAGGGACAGGACTTTTCAGCCCAGCATTTT
TRBD1	.	TRBV6-1	TRBJ2-1	CASRRTGSDEQFF	TGTGCCAGCAGAAGGACAGGGTCGGATGAGCAGTTCTTC
.	.	TRBV7-8	TRBJ2-7	CASSSAIVIYFGEQYF	TGTGCCAGCAGCTCCGCGATAGTCATCTACTTCGGCGAGCAGTACTTC
.	.	TRBV9	TRBJ2-1	CASSVSAGRWNEQFF	TGTGCCAGCAGCGTATCTGCGGGAAGATGGAATGAGCAGTTCTTC
TRBD1	few	TRBV6-1	TRBJ2-7	CASSGGQVLNYEQYF	TGTGCCAGCAGTGGGGGACAGGTGCTCAACTACGAGCAGTACTTC
.	.	TRBV18	TRBJ1-5	CASSPSSNQPQHF	TGTGCCAGCTCACCATCAAGCAATCAGCCCCAGCATTTT
TRBD1	.	TRBV11-1	TRBJ2-7	CASSPSPGQGSYEQYF	TGTGCCAGCAGCCCCTCACCGGGACAGGGTTCCTACGAGCAGTACTTC
TRBD1	.	TRBV18	TRBJ1-2	CASSPPDRGWYGYTF	TGTGCCAGCTCACCACCAGACAGGGGGTGGTATGGCTACACCTTC
TRBD2	few	TRBV11-3	TRBJ2-1	CASSLGELAGGYNEQFF	TGTGCCAGCAGCTTAGGTGAACTAGCGGGGGGGTACAATGAGCAGTTCTTC
TRBD2	few	TRBV5-1	TRBJ2-3	CASSETGTRGGTQYF	TGCGCCAGCAGCGAAACCGGGACTAGAGGAGGTACGCAGTATTTT
TRBD1	.	TRBV6-1	TRBJ2-1	CASSEELRTGPYNEQFF	TGTGCCAGCAGTGAAGAACTTAGGACAGGGCCCTACAATGAGCAGTTCTTC
TRBD1	.	TRBV7-9	TRBJ1-1	CASSLRGRGNTEAFF	TGTGCCAGCAGCTTAAGGGGGCGCGGGAACACTGAAGCTTTCTTT
.	.	TRBV21-1	TRBJ1-1	CASSGLRGLTEAFF	TGTGCCAGCAGCGGCCTCAGGGGGTTGACTGAAGCTTTCTTT
TRBD1	.	TRBV2	TRBJ1-1	CASKTGFTEAFF	TGTGCCAGTAAGACAGGGTTTACTGAAGCTTTCTTT
TRBD2	.	TRBV10-3	TRBJ2-1	CAIMGGGSYNEQFF	TGTGCCATCATGGGGGGAGGGTCCTACAATGAGCAGTTCTTC
.	.	TRBV9	TRBJ2-3	CASSRQGTDTQYF	TGTGCCAGCAGCAGACAGGGCACAGATACGCAGTATTTT
.	.	TRBV29-1	TRBJ1-3	CSVVQGSGNTIYF	TGCAGCGTTGTACAGGGTTCTGGAAACACCATATATTTT
.	.	TRBV30	TRBJ2-7	CAWSLTEYYEQYF	TGTGCCTGGAGTCTGACGGAGTACTACGAGCAGTACTTC
TRBD1	.	TRBV29-1	TRBJ2-1	CSVDRTGQLFF	TGCAGCGTTGATCGGACAGGGCAACTGTTCTTC
TRBD2	.	TRBV5-1	TRBJ2-1	CASSFSGRESNEQFF	TGCGCCAGCAGCTTTAGCGGGAGGGAAAGCAATGAGCAGTTCTTC
.	once	TRBV30	TRBJ1-1	CAYGWGGTEAFF	TGTGCCTATGGATGGGGGGGCACTGAAGCTTTCTTT
.	few	TRBV6-1	TRBJ1-1	CASSYAGTEAFF	TGTGCCAGCAGTTATGCGGGGACTGAAGCTTTCTTT
.	.	TRBV30	TRBJ1-6	CAWSGGIDSPLHF	TGTGCCTGGAGTGGAGGGATAGATTCACCCCTCCACTTT
.	many	TRBV2	TRBJ2-1	CASRRGDYNEQFF	TGTGCCAGCAGGCGCGGGGACTACAATGAGCAGTTCTTC
TRBD1	.	TRBV20-1	TRBJ2-7	CSGGQAYEQYF	TGCAGTGGAGGACAGGCCTACGAGCAGTACTTC
TRBD1	.	TRBV6-5	TRBJ1-5	CASSSGQGNQPQHF	TGTGCCAGCAGTTCAGGACAGGGCAATCAGCCCCAGCATTTT
TRBD2	few	TRBV7-2	TRBJ2-1	CASSHGTSGRRVGNEQFF	TGTGCCAGCAGCCATGGGACTAGCGGGAGACGGGTGGGCAATGAGCAGTTCTTC
TRBD2	.	TRBV30	TRBJ2-5	CAWKLAGGPGTQYF	TGTGCCTGGAAACTAGCGGGGGGCCCGGGGACCCAGTACTTC
TRBD2	few	TRBV27	TRBJ2-3	CAIKAGGPTDTQYF	TGTGCCATCAAAGCGGGAGGACCCACAGATACGCAGTATTTT
.	.	TRBV9	TRBJ2-2	CASSVQGGTGELFF	TGTGCCAGCAGCGTGCAGGGCGGTACCGGGGAGCTGTTTTTT
.	.	TRBV19	TRBJ2-2	CASSRGLTGELFF	TGTGCCAGTAGCCGGGGGTTGACCGGGGAGCTGTTTTTT
.	.	TRBV5-1	TRBJ1-3	CASSLGTVPNTIYF	TGCGCCAGCAGCTTGGGGACAGTTCCGAACACCATATATTTT
TRBD2	.	TRBV5-1	TRBJ2-2	CASSFSGGANTGELFF	TGCGCCAGCAGCTTTAGCGGGGGGGCCAACACCGGGGAGCTGTTTTTT
.	.	TRBV6-6	TRBJ2-1	CASSPILLARNEQFF	TGTGCCAGCAGTCCTATTTTACTAGCTAGGAATGAGCAGTTCTTC
.	.	TRBV15	TRBJ1-5	CATSRDGGSPNQPQHF	TGTGCCACCAGCAGAGATGGGGGCAGCCCCAATCAGCCCCAGCATTTT
TRBD1	.	TRBV5-1	TRBJ1-4	CASSDPTGSGEKLFF	TGCGCCAGCAGCGACCCGACAGGGTCGGGTGAAAAACTGTTTTTT
TRBD1	.	TRBV5-1	TRBJ2-1	CASSPGPTTGGAYNEQFF	TGCGCCAGCAGCCCTGGGCCGACTACAGGGGGCGCTTATAATGAGCAGTTCTTC
.	.	TRBV6-1	TRBJ2-7	CASSEHRVDKQYF	TGTGCCAGCAGTGAACATCGCGTCGACAAGCAGTACTTC
.	few	TRBV9	TRBJ2-1	CASSVAMPRSSYNEQFF	TGTGCCAGCAGCGTAGCTATGCCCCGGAGCTCCTACAATGAGCAGTTCTTC
.	.	TRBV6-1	TRBJ1-3	CASRTSSGNTIYF	TGTGCCAGCAGAACATCCTCTGGAAACACCATATATTTT
TRBD2	.	TRBV5-1	TRBJ2-7	CASSPLTSGTYEQYF	TGCGCCAGCAGCCCACTGACTAGCGGGACCTACGAGCAGTACTTC
.	few	TRBV6-6	TRBJ1-1	CASSYARNTEAFF	TGTGCCAGCAGTTACGCGAGGAACACTGAAGCTTTCTTT
TRBD1	.	TRBV5-4	TRBJ1-3	CASSFGQGAQSGNTIYF	TGTGCCAGCAGCTTTGGACAGGGGGCGCAGTCAGGAAACACCATATATTTT
.	few	TRBV9	TRBJ1-1	CASSVGDLGGTEAFF	TGTGCCAGCAGCGTAGGGGACCTAGGGGGCACTGAAGCTTTCTTT
.	.	TRBV5-1	TRBJ2-1	CASSLGLGPLGQFF	TGCGCCAGCAGCCTTGGACTGGGCCCCTTAGGGCAGTTCTTC
TRBD2	few	TRBV13	TRBJ2-1	CASSPAGLVGDEQFF	TGTGCCAGCAGCCCCGCCGGACTAGTTGGCGATGAGCAGTTCTTC
TRBD1	.	TRBV11-2	TRBJ2-5	CASSLEGQGRREQYF	TGTGCCAGCAGCTTAGAGGGACAGGGGCGTAGAGAGCAGTACTTC